The 18 T cell receptor beta chains below were found in one sample sequenced in a study of CDR3 diversity in severe acne. Each CDR3 protein is one row after TCRdb ran MiXCR on the PCR reads. The table shows fewer than 100,000 distinct CDR3 sequences, with over 40% occurring only once. Sequenced input: blood. The receptors derive from a male donor in good health, without acne.

Note on this clonotype: A read error may explain this, as a much larger clone is one base away. No conserved phenylalanine or tryptophan ends this CDR3, so it is likely a read error. The rearrangement joins TRBV6-5 to TRBJ1-3; no firm D call. Looked up from germline, CDR1 is MNHEY and CDR2 is SVGAGI. The CDR3 loop spans 15 amino acids. Trimming cost V 5 bases and J 0 bases, with 11 bases left between them. The CDR3 spells CASSRTSGSGNTIYL. CDR3 sequence (DNA): TGTGCCAGCAGTCGGACCTCTGGCTCTGGAAACACCATATATCTT.

The V and J genes are TRBV2 and TRBJ1-2, with D uncertain. The germline CDR1 and CDR2 sequences are SNHLY and FYNNEI. The ends were cut back, 7 bases at V and 4 bases at J, with 10 bases in the middle. CDR3 length: 12 residues. CDR3 nucleotide sequence: TGTGCCAGCAAGGGCAGCCGCTATGGCTACACCTTC. Its protein product is CASKGSRYGYTF.

At least ten counts were recorded for this clonotype. The chain recombines TRBV20-1 with TRBJ2-1, with TRBD2 matching 11 bases. Trimming at V came to 3 bases and at J to 10 bases, leaving 17 bases not matched to a gene. The germline V gene encodes CDR1 DFQATT and CDR2 SNEGSKA (reference sequence). CDR3 size: 17 residues. Here the CDR3 reads CSARKTSGSSYIGEQFF. DNA of the CDR3: TGCAGTGCTAGGAAAACTAGCGGGAGCAGTTATATAGGGGAGCAGTTCTTC.

The chain combines TRBV11-2 with TRBJ1-1; TRBD1 matches 8 bases. Germline values: CDR1 SGHAT, CDR2 FQNNGV. The CDR3 runs to 16 residues. J was trimmed by 3 bases and V by 1 base; bases with no gene match: 7. CDR3 bases: TGTGCCAGCAGCTTAGGCCCGGGACAGGCCTACACTGAAGCTTTCTTT. Protein sequence: CASSLGPGQAYTEAFF.

This chain uses TRBV5-1 with TRBJ1-4, with D possibly TRBD1 on 6 matching bases. Germline loops: CDR1 SGHRS, CDR2 YFSETQ. Trimming stripped 0 bases from V and 6 bases from J, with 15 bases between. The CDR3 spans 16 residues. CDR3 amino acids: CASSLAPDAGDEKLFF. The CDR3, as DNA: TGCGCCAGCAGCTTGGCCCCGGATGCAGGGGATGAAAAACTGTTTTTT.

This clonotype has a count of ten or more. This chain uses TRBV6-5 with TRBJ1-1, with D uncertain. This CDR3 region has 13 residues. Trimming took 2 bases from V and 6 from J, leaving 10 bases between them. Looked up from germline, CDR1 is MNHEY and CDR2 is SVGAGI. CDR3 in amino acids: CASSYRLAAEAFF. The CDR3 DNA reads as TGTGCCAGCAGTTACAGGCTGGCCGCTGAAGCTTTCTTT.

This clonotype was observed many times. A much larger clone differs by one base, so this may be a read error. The rearrangement joins TRBV6-5 to TRBJ1-2; 7 bases fit TRBD1. The CDR3 has 14 amino acids. Looked up from germline, CDR1 is MNHEY and CDR2 is SVGAGI. DNA for the CDR3: TGTGCCAGCAGTCGTCGGACAGGCCTCTATGGCTACGCCTTC. Protein: CASSRRTGLYGYAF.

This clonotype was detected ten times or more. Here the CDR3 reads CSATSGGWGPDTQYF. CDR3 nucleotides: TGCAGTGCTACCTCCGGCGGGTGGGGGCCAGATACGCAGTATTTT. The rearrangement uses TRBV20-1 and TRBJ2-3, with D perhaps matching TRBD1 (6 bases). The germline V and J ends were trimmed by 4 bases and 4 bases, with 18 bases remaining between them. Looked up from germline, CDR1 is DFQATT and CDR2 is SNEGSKA (reference sequence). The CDR3 runs 15 residues.

This clonotype showed up many times. The V gene is TRBV25-1, the J gene TRBJ2-5; either TRBD1 or TRBD2 may supply D (5 bases each). V was trimmed by 3 bases and J by 4 bases, leaving 9 bases between them. Germline CDR1 reads MGHDK; CDR2 reads SYGVNS. CDR3 length: 13 amino acids. DNA of the CDR3: TGTGCCAGCAGTGAGGCCGGGGCAGAGACCCAGTACTTC. Protein sequence: CASSEAGAETQYF.

The CDR3 coding sequence is TGCGCCAGCAGCTTGGATGGTGATGCTGACTACACCTTC. It codes for CASSLDGDADYTF. The V call is TRBV5-1, the J call TRBJ1-2; D not resolved. The CDR3 runs to 13 residues. CDR1 and CDR2 (germline): SGHRS, YFSETQ. Trimming shortened V by 0 bases and J by 10 bases, and 13 bases separated the two germline ends.

There are many counts of this clonotype. The V and J genes are TRBV11-1 and TRBJ2-7; perhaps D is TRBD1 or TRBD2 (5 bases each). Germline V gene data show CDR1 as SGHAT and CDR2 as FQDESV (reference sequence). The CDR3 extends over 12 amino acids. V lost 7 bases and J 3 bases, leaving 10 bases between the germline ends. This CDR3 is CASTGPGYEQYF. The DNA of the CDR3 is TGTGCCAGCACGGGACCCGGCTACGAGCAGTACTTC.

This rearrangement joins TRBV20-1 to TRBJ2-5; 8 nucleotides line up with TRBD2. V lost 4 bases and J lost 4; bases outside the gene matches: 14. The CDR3 extends over 16 amino acids. In germline, CDR1 is DFQATT, CDR2 SNEGSKA (reference sequence). In DNA, the CDR3 is TGCAGTGCTATTTCTTTGGCCGGGAGGGCCTTAGAGACCCAGTACTTC. This encodes CSAISLAGRALETQYF.

This clonotype showed up just a few times. The chain has TRBV20-1 and TRBJ1-1; 11 nucleotides agree with TRBD1. V lost 3 bases and J lost 11; bases outside the gene matches: 5. Looked up from germline, CDR1 is DFQATT and CDR2 is SNEGSKA (reference sequence). The CDR3 spans 12 residues. The CDR3 reads CSASPGQGAAFF. The CDR3 nucleotides read TGCAGTGCTAGTCCAGGACAGGGGGCCGCTTTCTTT.

This clonotype has a single count. The chain is built from TRBV20-1 and TRBJ2-3; 10 nucleotides align to TRBD2. This CDR3 has 15 residues. V lost 3 bases, J lost 0 bases, and 3 bases stayed unmatched. The V gene's germline CDR1 is DFQATT and CDR2 SNEGSKA (reference sequence). This CDR3 is CSARLTSGSTDTQYF. The CDR3 DNA reads as TGCAGTGCTAGGTTGACTAGCGGGAGCACAGATACGCAGTATTTT.

There are a few counts of this clonotype. This sequence joins TRBV19 and TRBJ1-1; D remains unclear. The germline gives CDR1 LNHDA, CDR2 SQIVND (reference sequence). V dropped 5 bases and J dropped 0 bases, with 10 bases sitting between them. CDR3 length equals 14 residues. CDR3 nucleotides: TGTGCCAGTAGTGCCTGGGCAGTGAACACTGAAGCTTTCTTT. As protein: CASSAWAVNTEAFF.

This chain connects TRBV6-6 to TRBJ2-7, with 9 positions matching TRBD1. With 5 bases clipped from V and 4 bases from J, the junction kept 9 bases outside the gene matches. The CDR3 contains 15 residues. Germline V gene sequence: CDR1 MNHNY, CDR2 SVGAGI (reference sequence). The CDR3 is CASSLGDRVGYEQYF. The CDR3 DNA sequence: TGTGCCAGCAGTCTGGGGGACAGGGTAGGGTACGAGCAGTACTTC.

By its share, this clonotype is medium-sized (0.01 to 0.1%). V and J are TRBV20-1 and TRBJ2-7; a possible D gene is TRBD1 (5 bases). Trimming left V 5 bases short and J 5 bases short, with 13 bases between. CDR3 length: 12 residues. CDR1 is DFQATT and CDR2 is SNEGSKA in the germline V gene (reference sequence). The CDR3 spells CSAQTYRNEQYF. The CDR3 DNA reads TGCAGTGCTCAAACCTACAGGAACGAGCAGTACTTC.

This clonotype was detected many times. The chain is built from TRBV25-1 and TRBJ2-7; 7 bases match TRBD2. J was trimmed by 5 bases and V by 2 bases; bases with no gene match: 6. Germline V gene lookup returns CDR1 MGHDK and CDR2 SYGVNS. This CDR3 contains 14 residues. The CDR3 reads CASSEGSGVDEQYF. CDR3 DNA: TGTGCCAGCAGTGAAGGAAGCGGGGTCGACGAGCAGTACTTC.